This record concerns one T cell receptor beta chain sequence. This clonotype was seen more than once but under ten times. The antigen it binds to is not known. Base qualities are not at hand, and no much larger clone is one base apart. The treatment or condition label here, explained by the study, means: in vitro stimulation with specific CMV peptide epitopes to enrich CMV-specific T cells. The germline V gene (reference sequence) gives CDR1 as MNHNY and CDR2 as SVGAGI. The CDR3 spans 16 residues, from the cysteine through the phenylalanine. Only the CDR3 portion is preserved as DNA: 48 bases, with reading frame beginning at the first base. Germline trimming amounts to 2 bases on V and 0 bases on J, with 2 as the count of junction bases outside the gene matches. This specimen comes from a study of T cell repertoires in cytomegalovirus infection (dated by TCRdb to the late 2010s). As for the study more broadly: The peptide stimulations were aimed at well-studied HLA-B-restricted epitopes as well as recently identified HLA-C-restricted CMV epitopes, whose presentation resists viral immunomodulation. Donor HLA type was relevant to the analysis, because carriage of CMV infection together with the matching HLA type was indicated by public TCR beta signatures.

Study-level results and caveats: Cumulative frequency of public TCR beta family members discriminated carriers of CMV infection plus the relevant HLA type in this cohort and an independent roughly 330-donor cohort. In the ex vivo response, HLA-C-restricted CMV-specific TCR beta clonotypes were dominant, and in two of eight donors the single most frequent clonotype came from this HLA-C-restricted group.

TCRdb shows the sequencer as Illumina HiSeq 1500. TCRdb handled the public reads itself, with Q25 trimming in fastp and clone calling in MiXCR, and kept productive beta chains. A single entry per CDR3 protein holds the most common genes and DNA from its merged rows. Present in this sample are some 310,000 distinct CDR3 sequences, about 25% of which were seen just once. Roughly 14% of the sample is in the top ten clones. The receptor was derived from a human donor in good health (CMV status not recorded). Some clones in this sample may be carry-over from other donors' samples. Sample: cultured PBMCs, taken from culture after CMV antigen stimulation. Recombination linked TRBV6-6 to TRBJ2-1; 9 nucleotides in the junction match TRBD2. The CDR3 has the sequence CASSYASGDSYNEQFF. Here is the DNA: TGTGCCAGCAGTTACGCTAGCGGGGACTCCTACAATGAGCAGTTCTTC.